Sequencing of this TCR beta chain was carried out in a study of identifying expanded T cells in peripheral blood (dated 2019 in TCRdb). For the study in its entirety: Technical replicates were generated by sequencing separate aliquots of the same genomic DNA pool, and four replicates were compared pairwise.

This clone was seen once. Its antigen is unknown. The record has no base qualities; no much larger clone is one base away. The study at large found these results: Variance in clone template counts between approximately 2-week samples significantly increased with total template count across all healthy donors. Both the number of clones called differentially abundant and the false-positive rate were significantly reduced by the beta-binomial model across all healthy-donor time intervals. About 1.2 differentially abundant clones were flagged by the binomial model between technical replicates, whereas about 15 and 19 were flagged over roughly two weeks and four weeks, respectively. The authors expected that over much longer intervals, such as months to years, biological variance in healthy repertoires might increase even further.

From its cysteine to its phenylalanine, the CDR3 spans 13 amino acids. Only the CDR3 part of the read is kept: 39 bases, read in frame from the first base. CDR1 and CDR2 (SQVTM, ANQGSEA) derive from the germline V gene. V and J are trimmed by 2 bases and 4 bases, and the gene matches miss 5 bases of the junction. No immune events such as infections were documented for the healthy donors during the collection period. To calibrate time-dependent variance in a beta-binomial model of T-cell clone differential abundance, blood repertoires from healthy donors were used as a training cohort. The training cohort included around ten healthy donors, of whom 3 were female and 7 were male. Donor ages ranged from about 29 to 70 years, with an average of about 41 years. Obtained from a commercial supplier, whole blood was collected from each healthy donor at three time points set two to three weeks apart. For immunosequencing, genomic DNA was extracted from unsorted whole blood.

TCRbeta CDR3 regions were profiled with the immunoSEQ Assay using bias-controlled multiplex PCR amplification of genomic DNA. On the authors' methods: The absolute abundance of each unique TCRbeta CDR3 region was quantified after sequences were collapsed and filtered. Differential abundance was tested with a binomial (Fisher-equivalent) model and with a beta-binomial model adding time-dependent variance fitted from healthy donors. Clones with fewer than 5 combined templates were removed, and a clone was called differentially abundant if the clone's Benjamini-Hochberg FDR was below 0.01. In the beta-binomial model, variance was expressed as a function of the total template count across the two samples, in the form v = (b*log(k)+a)^2. The source is immuneACCESS, and TCRdb retained only in-frame sequences with V and J called. Part of the clones is not carried over; for the studies checked, unresolved V genes explain less than half of this, and the remainder is unexplained. The V and J calls and clone size were taken over from that table, and D and trimming were inferred from the DNA. The table for this sample lists roughly 78,000 clones; roughly 88% of them were counted only once. The ten largest clones add up to 3% to 4% of the sample.

Recombination linked TRBV29-1 to TRBJ2-7; TRBD1 lines up with 7 middle nucleotides. The source is a person aged 18 to 70 in good health. The source material was blood. Here is the DNA: TGCAGCGTTGAAACGACAGGGTTATACGAGCAGTACTTC. Its amino acids are CSVETTGLYEQYF.